Shown below are 22 T cell receptor beta chains from a single sample sequenced in a study of cytomegalovirus exposure and HLA in healthy donors. PCR amplification relied on 60 Vbeta primers (plus 13 Jbeta primers). Generated by immunoSEQ multiplex PCR, the TCRdb table keeps only in-frame clones and is missing some. The table shows some 120,000 clones, with about 69% occurring only once. Material: PBMCs. These receptors all come from a woman between 18 and 30 years old in good health and CMV-seronegative.

This clone appeared a few times. The J gene is TRBJ1-1, the V gene TRBV19; D call uncertain. Germline CDR1 and CDR2: LNHDA and SQIVND (reference sequence). There are 13 residues in the CDR3. The ends were cut back, 5 bases at V and 5 bases at J, with 12 bases in the middle. CDR3 bases: TGTGCCAGTAGTGGCCCGGGAGGTACTGAAGCTTTCTTT. It is translated as CASSGPGGTEAFF.

The chain's CDR3 is CAWTKIQGAYGYTF. CDR3 nucleotides: TGTGCCTGGACCAAGATACAGGGCGCCTATGGCTACACCTTC. The rearrangement joins TRBV30 to TRBJ1-2; D may be TRBD1 (6 bases). The CDR3 totals 14 residues. Germline CDR1 reads GTSNPN; CDR2 reads SVGIG (reference sequence). Between the trimmed V and J ends, which lost 4 bases and 4 bases, there was a span of 16 bases.

The chain combines TRBV7-9 with TRBJ2-1, with 7 bases that match TRBD1. Germline-derived CDR1 and CDR2 are SEHNR and FQNEAQ (reference sequence). V lost 5 bases and J lost 11; bases outside the gene matches: 6. The CDR3 totals 12 residues. This CDR3 reads CASSLRQGKQFF. In nucleotides, the CDR3 is TGTGCCAGCAGCCTAAGACAGGGAAAGCAGTTCTTC.

The table lists this clone with a count of one. The chain carries TRBV4-1 and TRBJ2-7; 8 nucleotides line up with TRBD1. The length of the CDR3 is 16 residues. Trimming cost V 3 bases and J 0 bases; bases outside gene matches: 7. In germline, CDR1 is MGHRA, CDR2 YSYEKL. The CDR3 DNA sequence: TGCGCCAGCAGCCACCAGGGACAGGCCCACTCCTACGAGCAGTACTTC. Its protein product is CASSHQGQAHSYEQYF.

This chain links TRBV7-6 with TRBJ2-3, with TRBD2 as a possible D gene (6 bases). V was pared by 1 base and J by 0 bases, with 11 bases between. This CDR3 contains 16 residues. Per germline, CDR1 SGHVS and CDR2 FNYEAQ. The CDR3 sequence is CASSLVAGSSTDTQYF. The CDR3 DNA reads as TGTGCCAGCAGCTTAGTTGCGGGAAGCAGCACAGATACGCAGTATTTT.

The rearrangement joins TRBV10-3 to TRBJ1-1; tentatively, D is TRBD1 (6 bases). Trimming left V 0 bases short and J 0 bases short, with 8 bases between. CDR3 length: 15 amino acids. Germline CDR1 reads ENHRY; CDR2 reads SYGVKD. In nucleotides, the CDR3 is TGTGCCATCAGTGAGTCCGCAGGGGTGAACACTGAAGCTTTCTTT. Encoded protein: CAISESAGVNTEAFF.

This rearrangement joins TRBV29-1 to TRBJ2-2, with 10 positions matching TRBD1. The CDR3 loop spans 15 amino acids. In germline, CDR1 is SQVTM, CDR2 ANQGSEA. Unmatched junction bases numbered 12, after V lost 8 bases and J lost 6 bases. CDR3 sequence reads: CSTIPGQGTPGELFF. For the CDR3, the DNA is TGCAGCACCATACCGGGACAGGGGACCCCCGGGGAGCTGTTTTTT.

This sequence joins TRBV5-4 and TRBJ1-6; maybe TRBD1 (6 bases). The CDR3 spans 16 residues. Germline V gives CDR1 SGHNT, CDR2 YYREEE (reference sequence). The V end lost 0 bases, the J end lost 7 bases, and 14 bases lay between the germline ends. CDR3 in amino acids: CASSLGGRTDNSPLHF. The CDR3, as DNA: TGTGCCAGCAGCTTGGGGGGACGGACAGACAATTCACCCCTCCACTTT.

The chain uses TRBV7-9 and TRBJ2-7, with 9 bases lining up with TRBD1. V shed 5 bases and J 9 bases; nucleotides not matched to a gene: 2. Germline CDR1 is SEHNR and CDR2 is FQNEAQ (reference sequence). The length of the CDR3 is 11 residues. The CDR3 reads CASSLGQGQYF. The CDR3 nucleotides read TGTGCCAGCAGCCTGGGACAGGGGCAGTACTTC.

The CDR3 region has the DNA TGTGCCAGTACTCCGGGGGTAGTCCTGGGCACTGAAGCTTTCTTT. Translating it yields CASTPGVVLGTEAFF. This sequence joins TRBV19 and TRBJ1-1, with D perhaps TRBD1 (5 bases). Germline V CDR1 and CDR2: LNHDA, SQIVND (reference sequence). The CDR3 has 15 amino acids. The V end was cut by 7 bases, the J end by 4 bases, with 19 bases between.

This chain links TRBV29-1 with TRBJ1-6, with 8 bases identical to TRBD1. There are 13 residues in the CDR3. Germline V gives CDR1 SQVTM, CDR2 ANQGSEA. With 5 bases clipped from V and 8 bases from J, the junction kept 5 bases outside the gene matches. The CDR3 nucleotides read TGCAGCGTTCGACAGGGGTTGGATTCACCCCTCCACTTT. Translating it yields CSVRQGLDSPLHF.

The chain recombines TRBV5-1 with TRBJ2-5, with 13 positions matching TRBD2. This CDR3 contains 18 residues. Unmatched junction bases numbered 10, after V lost 0 bases and J lost 5 bases. Germline V gives CDR1 SGHRS, CDR2 YFSETQ. The chain's CDR3 is CASSLGWGLAGMLETQYF. The CDR3 DNA reads as TGCGCCAGCAGCTTGGGATGGGGACTAGCGGGGATGTTGGAGACCCAGTACTTC.

The V and J genes are TRBV9 and TRBJ1-6; TRBD1 matches at 8 bases. This CDR3 has 14 amino acids. Per the germline V gene, CDR1 is SGDLS and CDR2 is YYNGEE. Trimming at V came to 0 bases and at J to 10 bases, leaving 3 bases not matched to a gene. The CDR3 DNA sequence: TGTGCCAGCAGCGTAGCAGGGGGCAGGTCACCCCTCCACTTT. Its protein product is CASSVAGGRSPLHF. Based on the CDR3 plus reference TRBV9 and TRBJ1-6, the full variable domain is DSGVTQTPKHLITATGQRVTLRCSPRSGDLSVYWYQQSLDQGLQFLIQYYNGEERAKGNILERFSAQQFPDLHSELNLSSLELGDSALYFCASSVAGGRSPLHFGNGTRLTVT.

This chain uses TRBV27 with TRBJ2-2; no clear D gene. This CDR3 comprises 15 residues. With 5 bases removed from V and 0 bases from J, the gap between germline ends came to 10 bases. CDR1 and CDR2 (germline): MNHEY, SMNVEV (reference sequence). The CDR3: CASSPVSANTGELFF. Here the CDR3 DNA reads TGTGCCAGCAGTCCCGTCAGTGCGAACACCGGGGAGCTGTTTTTT.

The rearrangement joins TRBV2 to TRBJ2-1, with 9 nucleotides matching TRBD2. Germline trimming cut 6 bases from V and 6 bases from J; bases unmatched to any gene: 12. The germline V gene encodes CDR1 SNHLY and CDR2 FYNNEI. The CDR3 sequence is 16 residues long. The CDR3: CASRYSGTSISNEQFF. CDR3 coding DNA: TGTGCCAGCAGATACTCCGGGACTAGCATTTCCAATGAGCAGTTCTTC.

This clone was counted a few times. V usage is TRBV6-6 and J usage is TRBJ2-1, with 9 positions matching TRBD1. The CDR3 runs to 15 residues. CDR1 MNHNY and CDR2 SVGAGI come from the germline V gene (reference sequence). Unmatched junction bases numbered 8, after V lost 5 bases and J lost 6 bases. CDR3 bases: TGTGCCAGCAGTACCAGGGACAGGGCCGGCAATGAGCAGTTCTTC. It codes for CASSTRDRAGNEQFF.

The chain recombines TRBV6-5 with TRBJ1-2, with 7 bases aligning to TRBD1. This CDR3 has 16 amino acids. Germline V lookup: CDR1 MNHEY, CDR2 SVGAGI. V lost 2 bases, J lost 6 bases, and 12 bases stayed unmatched. CDR3 residues: CASSYRTGTLGDGYTF. The CDR3 nucleotides are TGTGCCAGCAGTTACCGGACAGGAACCCTCGGAGATGGCTACACCTTC.

This rearrangement joins TRBV30 to TRBJ2-3; 8 bases align to TRBD1. Germline lookup yields CDR1 GTSNPN and CDR2 SVGIG (reference sequence). This CDR3 has 15 amino acids. The J segment lost 2 bases and the V segment lost 3 bases, leaving 7 bases of the junction unmatched. The CDR3 sequence: CAWSEGQVTTDTQYF. In DNA form, the CDR3 reads TGTGCCTGGAGCGAGGGACAGGTTACCACAGATACGCAGTATTTT.

The chain combines TRBV2 with TRBJ2-5; 11 bases agree with TRBD2. Trimming at V came to 6 bases and at J to 0 bases, leaving 6 bases not matched to a gene. The CDR3 sequence is 16 residues long. CDR1 is SNHLY, CDR2 FYNNEI, per germline. The CDR3, as DNA: TGTGCCAGCAGGGCGCGGACTAGCGGGTACCAAGAGACCCAGTACTTC. Its translation is CASRARTSGYQETQYF.

The chain combines TRBV6-1 with TRBJ2-2; no reliable D call. With 7 bases removed from V and 8 bases from J, the gap between germline ends came to 5 bases. Germline V lookup: CDR1 MNHNS, CDR2 SASEGT. The CDR3 contains 10 residues. CDR3 in DNA: TGTGCCAGCACCGAGGGGGAGCTGTTTTTT. It yields the protein CASTEGELFF.

The J gene is TRBJ2-7, the V gene TRBV7-2, with a possible D match to TRBD2 (5 bases). The length of the CDR3 is 12 residues. V gave up 3 bases and J gave up 6 bases, with 9 bases separating them. Germline V lookup: CDR1 SGHTA, CDR2 FQGNSA. The CDR3 region is CASSFMGSEQYF. The CDR3 DNA sequence: TGTGCCAGCAGCTTTATGGGGAGCGAGCAGTACTTC.

The chain recombines TRBV6-4 with TRBJ2-1; a possible D gene is TRBD1 (6 bases). The germline gives CDR1 MRHNA, CDR2 SNTAGT. With 6 bases removed from V and 10 bases from J, the gap between germline ends came to 16 bases. The CDR3 is 13 amino acids. In DNA, the CDR3 is TGTGCCAGCAGCCGACAACAGGGTCGCGAGCAGTTCTTC. Translating it yields CASSRQQGREQFF.